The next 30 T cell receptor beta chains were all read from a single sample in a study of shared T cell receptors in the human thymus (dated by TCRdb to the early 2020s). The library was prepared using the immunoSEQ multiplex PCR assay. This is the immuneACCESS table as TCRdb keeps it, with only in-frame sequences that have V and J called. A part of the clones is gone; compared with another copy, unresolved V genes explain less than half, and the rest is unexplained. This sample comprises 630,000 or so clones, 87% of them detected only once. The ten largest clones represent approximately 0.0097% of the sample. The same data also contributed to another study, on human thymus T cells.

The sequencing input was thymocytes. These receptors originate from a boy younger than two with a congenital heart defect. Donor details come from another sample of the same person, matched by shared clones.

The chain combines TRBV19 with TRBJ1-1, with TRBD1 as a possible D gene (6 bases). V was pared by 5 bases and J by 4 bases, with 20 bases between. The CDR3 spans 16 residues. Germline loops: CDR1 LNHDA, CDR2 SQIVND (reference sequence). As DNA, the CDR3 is TGTGCCAGTAGTTTATGGGGGCCTCACCTGCTCACTGAAGCTTTCTTT. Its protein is CASSLWGPHLLTEAFF.

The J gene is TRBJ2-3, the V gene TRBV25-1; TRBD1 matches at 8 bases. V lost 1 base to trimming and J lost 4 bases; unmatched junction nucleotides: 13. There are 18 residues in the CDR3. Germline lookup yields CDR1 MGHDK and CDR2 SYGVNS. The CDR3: CASSEWGRGRVLADTQYF. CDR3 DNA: TGTGCCAGCAGTGAATGGGGCAGGGGGCGCGTCCTGGCAGATACGCAGTATTTT.

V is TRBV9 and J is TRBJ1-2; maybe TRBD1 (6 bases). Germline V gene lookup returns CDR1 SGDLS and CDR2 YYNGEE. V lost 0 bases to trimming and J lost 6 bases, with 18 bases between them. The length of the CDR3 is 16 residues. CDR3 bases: TGTGCCAGCAGCGTAGGGGGGGGCAGCCCGCCTCATGGCTACACCTTC. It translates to CASSVGGGSPPHGYTF.

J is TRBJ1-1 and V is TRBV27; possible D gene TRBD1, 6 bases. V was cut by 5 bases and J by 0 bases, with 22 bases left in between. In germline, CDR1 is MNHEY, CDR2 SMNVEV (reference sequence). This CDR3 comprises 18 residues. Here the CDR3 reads CASSPNISTGMMNTEAFF. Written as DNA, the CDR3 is TGTGCCAGCAGTCCGAATATCTCGACAGGAATGATGAACACTGAAGCTTTCTTT.

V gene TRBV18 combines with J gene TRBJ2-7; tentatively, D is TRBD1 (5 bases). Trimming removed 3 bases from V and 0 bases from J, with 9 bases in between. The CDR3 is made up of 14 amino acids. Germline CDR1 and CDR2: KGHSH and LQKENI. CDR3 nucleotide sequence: TGTGCCAGCTCACCCGGACACCTCTCCTACGAGCAGTACTTC. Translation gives CASSPGHLSYEQYF.

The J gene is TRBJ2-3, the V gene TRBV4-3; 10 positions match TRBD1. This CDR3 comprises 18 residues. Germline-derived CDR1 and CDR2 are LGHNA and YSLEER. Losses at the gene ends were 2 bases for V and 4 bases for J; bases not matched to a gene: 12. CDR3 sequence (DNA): TGCGCCAGCAGCCAAAGAAGACCGGGACAGGGGTATTCAGATACGCAGTATTTT. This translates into CASSQRRPGQGYSDTQYF.

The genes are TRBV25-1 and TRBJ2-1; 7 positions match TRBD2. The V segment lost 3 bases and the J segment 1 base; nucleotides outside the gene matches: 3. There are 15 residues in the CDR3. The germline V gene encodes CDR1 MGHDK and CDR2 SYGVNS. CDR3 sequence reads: CASSEQRDSYNEQFF. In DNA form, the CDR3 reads TGTGCCAGCAGTGAGCAGCGGGATTCCTACAATGAGCAGTTCTTC.

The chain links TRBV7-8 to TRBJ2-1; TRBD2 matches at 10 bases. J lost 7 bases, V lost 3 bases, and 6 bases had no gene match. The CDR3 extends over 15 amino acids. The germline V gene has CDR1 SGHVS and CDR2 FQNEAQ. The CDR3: CASSLASGSGNEQFF. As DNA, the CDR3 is TGTGCCAGCAGCTTGGCTAGCGGGAGTGGGAATGAGCAGTTCTTC.

The CDR3: CASSSLLRGSPYEQYF. In DNA, the CDR3 is TGTGCCAGCTCATCACTTCTCAGGGGCTCCCCCTACGAGCAGTACTTC. The gene calls are TRBV18 and TRBJ2-7; tentatively, D is TRBD1 (6 bases). The CDR3 totals 16 residues. V was cut by 5 bases and J by 2 bases, with 19 bases left in between. The germline CDR1 and CDR2 sequences are KGHSH and LQKENI.

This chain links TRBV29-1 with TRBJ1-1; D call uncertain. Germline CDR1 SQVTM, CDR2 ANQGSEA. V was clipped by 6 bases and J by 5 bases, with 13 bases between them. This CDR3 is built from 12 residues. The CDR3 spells CSVEPRRTEAFF. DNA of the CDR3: TGCAGCGTAGAACCTCGCCGGACTGAAGCTTTCTTT.

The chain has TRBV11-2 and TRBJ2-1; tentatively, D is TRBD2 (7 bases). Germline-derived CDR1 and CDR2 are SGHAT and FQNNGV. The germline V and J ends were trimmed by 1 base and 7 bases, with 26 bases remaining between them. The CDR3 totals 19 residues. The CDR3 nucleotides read TGTGCCAGCAGCTTAGGTCAATTATCCCCGGGGGGCTTGTATAATGAGCAGTTCTTC. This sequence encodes CASSLGQLSPGGLYNEQFF.

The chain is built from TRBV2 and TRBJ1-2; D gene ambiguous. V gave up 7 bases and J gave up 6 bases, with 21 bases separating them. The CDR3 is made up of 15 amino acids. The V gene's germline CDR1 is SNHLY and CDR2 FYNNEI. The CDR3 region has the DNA TGTGCCAGCACCCGAAGGGAGCTAGGTTTAAATGGCTACACCTTC. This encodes CASTRRELGLNGYTF. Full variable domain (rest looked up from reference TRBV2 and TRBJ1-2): EPEVTQTPSHQVTQMGQEVILRCVPISNHLYFYWYRQILGQKVEFLVSFYNNEISEKSEIFDDQFSVERPDGSNFTLKIRSTKLEDSAMYFCASTRRELGLNGYTFGSGTRLTVV.

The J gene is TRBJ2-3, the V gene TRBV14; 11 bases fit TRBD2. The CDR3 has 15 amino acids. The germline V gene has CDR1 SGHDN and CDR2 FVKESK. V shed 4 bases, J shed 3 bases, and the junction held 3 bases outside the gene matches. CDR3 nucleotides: TGTGCCAGCAGCCGCAGACTAGCGGGAACAGATACGCAGTATTTT. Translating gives CASSRRLAGTDTQYF.

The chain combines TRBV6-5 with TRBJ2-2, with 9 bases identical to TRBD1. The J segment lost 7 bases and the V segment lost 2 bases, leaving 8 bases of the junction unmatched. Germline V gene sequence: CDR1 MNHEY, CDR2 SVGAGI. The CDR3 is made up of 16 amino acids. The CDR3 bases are TGTGCCAGCAGTTACCCCCCGGGACAGGGAGGCGGGGAGCTGTTTTTT. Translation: CASSYPPGQGGGELFF.

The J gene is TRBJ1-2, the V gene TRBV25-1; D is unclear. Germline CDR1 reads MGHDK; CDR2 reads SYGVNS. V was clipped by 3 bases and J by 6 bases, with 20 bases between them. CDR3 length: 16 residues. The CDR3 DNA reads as TGTGCCAGCAGTGACAGCGTTAGAGATTTATTCGATGGCTACACCTTC. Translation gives CASSDSVRDLFDGYTF.

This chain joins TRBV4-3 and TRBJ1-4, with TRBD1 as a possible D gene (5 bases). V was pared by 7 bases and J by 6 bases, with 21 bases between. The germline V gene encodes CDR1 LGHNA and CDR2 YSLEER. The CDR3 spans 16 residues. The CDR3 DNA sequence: TGCGCCAGCAAAAAAGGGTTGGGGCCTTATCATGAAAAACTGTTTTTT. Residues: CASKKGLGPYHEKLFF.

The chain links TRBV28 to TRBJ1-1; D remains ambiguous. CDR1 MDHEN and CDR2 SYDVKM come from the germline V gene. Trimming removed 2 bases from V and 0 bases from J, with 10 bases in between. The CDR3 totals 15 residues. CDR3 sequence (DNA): TGTGCCAGCAGTTTAGGGAGGAAGATGAACACTGAAGCTTTCTTT. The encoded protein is CASSLGRKMNTEAFF. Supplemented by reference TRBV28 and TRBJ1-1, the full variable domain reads DVKVTQSSRYLVKRTGEKVFLECVQDMDHENMFWYRQDPGLGLRLIYFSYDVKMKEKGDIPEGYSVSREKKERFSLILESASTNQTSMYLCASSLGRKMNTEAFFGQGTRLTVV.

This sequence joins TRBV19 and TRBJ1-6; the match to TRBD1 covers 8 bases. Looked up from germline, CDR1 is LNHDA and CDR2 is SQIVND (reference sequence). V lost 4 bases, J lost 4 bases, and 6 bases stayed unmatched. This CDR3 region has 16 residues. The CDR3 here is CASSRGQGRYNSPLHF. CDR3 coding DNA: TGTGCCAGTAGTAGAGGACAGGGCCGATATAATTCACCCCTCCACTTT.

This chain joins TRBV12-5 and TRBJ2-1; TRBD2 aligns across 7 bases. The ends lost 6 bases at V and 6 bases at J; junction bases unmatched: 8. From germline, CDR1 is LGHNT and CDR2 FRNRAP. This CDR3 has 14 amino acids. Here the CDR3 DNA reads TGTGCTAGTGGCTCTTGGGGGAGGGCCAATGAGCAGTTCTTC. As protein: CASGSWGRANEQFF.

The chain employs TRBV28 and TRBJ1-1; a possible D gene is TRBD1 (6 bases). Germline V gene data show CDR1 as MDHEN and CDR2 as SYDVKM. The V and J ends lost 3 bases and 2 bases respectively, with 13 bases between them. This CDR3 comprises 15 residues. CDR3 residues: CASSLPAGANTEAFF. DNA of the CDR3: TGTGCCAGCAGTTTGCCCGCAGGGGCTAACACTGAAGCTTTCTTT.

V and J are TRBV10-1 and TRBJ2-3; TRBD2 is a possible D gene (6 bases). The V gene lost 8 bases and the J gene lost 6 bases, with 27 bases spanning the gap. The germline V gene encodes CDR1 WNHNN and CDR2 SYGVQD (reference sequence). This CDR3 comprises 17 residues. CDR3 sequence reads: CASHPAGLSLLRDTQYF. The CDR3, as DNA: TGCGCCAGCCACCCGGCGGGACTTAGCCTTTTGAGGGATACGCAGTATTTT.

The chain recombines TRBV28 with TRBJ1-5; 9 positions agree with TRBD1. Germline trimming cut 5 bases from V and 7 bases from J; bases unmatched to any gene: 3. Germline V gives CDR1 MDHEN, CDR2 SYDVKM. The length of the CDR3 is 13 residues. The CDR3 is CASSRQGEQPQHF. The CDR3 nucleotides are TGTGCCAGCAGTCGACAGGGGGAACAGCCCCAGCATTTT.

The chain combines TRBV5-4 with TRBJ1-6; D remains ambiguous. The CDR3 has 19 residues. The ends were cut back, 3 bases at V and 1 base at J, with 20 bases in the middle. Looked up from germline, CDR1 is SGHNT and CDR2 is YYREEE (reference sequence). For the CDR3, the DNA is TGTGCCAGCAGCTCTGTTCATGTCAGACAACAGTCCTATAATTCACCCCTCCACTTT. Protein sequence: CASSSVHVRQQSYNSPLHF.

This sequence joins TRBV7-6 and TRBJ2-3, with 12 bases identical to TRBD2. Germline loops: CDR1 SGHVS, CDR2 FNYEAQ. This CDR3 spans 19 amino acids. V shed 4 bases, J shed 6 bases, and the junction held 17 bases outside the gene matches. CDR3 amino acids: CASSSIGSSGRAFYDTQYF. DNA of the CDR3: TGTGCCAGCAGCTCAATCGGTTCTAGCGGGAGGGCCTTTTATGATACGCAGTATTTT.

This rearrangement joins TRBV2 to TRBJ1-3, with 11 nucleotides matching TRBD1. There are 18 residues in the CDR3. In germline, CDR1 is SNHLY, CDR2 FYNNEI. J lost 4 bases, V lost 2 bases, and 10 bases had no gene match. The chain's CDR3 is CASSEKSRTGGYGNTIYF. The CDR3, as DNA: TGTGCCAGCAGTGAAAAGTCCCGGACAGGGGGCTACGGAAACACCATATATTTT.

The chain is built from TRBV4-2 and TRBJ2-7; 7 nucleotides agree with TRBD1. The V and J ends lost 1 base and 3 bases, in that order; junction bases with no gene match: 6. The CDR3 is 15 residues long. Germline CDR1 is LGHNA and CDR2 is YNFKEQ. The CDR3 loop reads CASSQVGQGVYEQYF. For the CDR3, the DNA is TGTGCCAGCAGCCAAGTTGGGCAGGGGGTCTACGAGCAGTACTTC.

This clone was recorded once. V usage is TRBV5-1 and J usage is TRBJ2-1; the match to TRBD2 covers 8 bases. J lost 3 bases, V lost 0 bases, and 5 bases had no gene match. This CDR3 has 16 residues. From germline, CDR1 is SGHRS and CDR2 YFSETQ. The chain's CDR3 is CASSLEERGIYNEQFF. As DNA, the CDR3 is TGCGCCAGCAGCTTGGAGGAGCGGGGGATCTACAATGAGCAGTTCTTC.

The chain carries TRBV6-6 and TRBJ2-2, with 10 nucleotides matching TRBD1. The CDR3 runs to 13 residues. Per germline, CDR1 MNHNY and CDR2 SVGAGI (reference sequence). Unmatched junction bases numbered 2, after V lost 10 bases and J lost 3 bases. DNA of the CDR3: TGTGCCACCGGGACAGGGGACACCGGGGAGCTGTTTTTT. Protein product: CATGTGDTGELFF.

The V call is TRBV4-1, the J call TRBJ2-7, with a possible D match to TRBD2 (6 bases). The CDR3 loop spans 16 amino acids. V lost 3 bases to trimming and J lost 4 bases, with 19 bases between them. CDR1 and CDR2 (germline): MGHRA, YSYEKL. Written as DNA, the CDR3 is TGCGCCAGCAGCCACGACAAGACCGGGGGTTTATACGAGCAGTACTTC. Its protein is CASSHDKTGGLYEQYF.

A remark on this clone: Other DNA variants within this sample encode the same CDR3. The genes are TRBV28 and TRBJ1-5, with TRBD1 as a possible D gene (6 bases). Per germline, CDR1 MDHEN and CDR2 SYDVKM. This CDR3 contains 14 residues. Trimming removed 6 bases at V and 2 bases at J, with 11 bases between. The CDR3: CASSSRGGNQPQHF. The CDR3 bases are TGTGCCAGCAGCTCCAGGGGCGGCAATCAGCCCCAGCATTTT.